Each of the 8 T cell receptor beta chains below was sequenced from the same sample in a study of blood T cells in healthy people across ages. Using a J-beta primer mix together with a sample-barcoded 5' primer, a second PCR was run for roughly 7 to 12 cycles. TCRdb used MiXCR to reprocess the 5' RACE reads, holding one entry per CDR3 protein. The data contain 550,000 to 800,000 distinct CDR3 sequences, roughly 20% of them singletons. Material: blood. The receptors were gathered from a man between 70 and 80 years old in good health.

This clonotype turned up a few times. A junction end diverges from the germline sequence, so it may reflect a read error. The chain carries TRBV12-3 or TRBV12-4 and TRBJ2-3; 9 nucleotides align to TRBD2. CDR3 length: 16 amino acids. The CDR3 bases are TGTGCCAGCAGTTTTTGGGCGGGAGGGACCACAGATACACAGTATTTT. Protein sequence: CASSFWAGGTTDTQYF.

This chain's CDR3 is CASSSAGTSGKNIQYF. The CDR3 DNA sequence: TGTGCCAGCAGTTCCGCCGGGACATCGGGCAAAAACATTCAGTACTTC. V and J are TRBV28 and TRBJ2-4, with D perhaps TRBD1 (6 bases). Germline CDR1 is MDHEN and CDR2 is SYDVKM. CDR3 length equals 16 residues. Between the trimmed V and J ends, which lost 4 bases and 3 bases, there was a span of 16 bases.

A remark on this clonotype: A much bigger clone sits one base away, suggesting this may be a read error. This chain uses TRBV20-1 with TRBJ2-5; TRBD2 matches 7 bases. Per germline, CDR1 DFQATT and CDR2 SNEGSKA (reference sequence). The CDR3 runs 12 residues. The CDR3 DNA reads TGCAGTGAAAGCGGGATTGGAGAGACCCGGTACTTC. Amino acid sequence: CSESGIGETRYF.

The chain couples TRBV20-1 to TRBJ2-5, with D tentatively TRBD1 or TRBD2 (5 bases each). The tail of the sequence fits TRBJ2-7 better, so the J call may be wrong. The CDR3 extends over 15 amino acids. Germline CDR1 DFQATT, CDR2 SNEGSKA (reference sequence). CDR3 sequence reads: CSARDAGTPSYEQYF. CDR3 sequence (DNA): TGCAGTGCTAGAGACGCCGGGACCCCGAGCTACGAGCAGTACTTC.

This clonotype was recorded a few times. This chain links TRBV7-3 with TRBJ2-7; D unclear. Germline lookup yields CDR1 SGHTA and CDR2 FQGTGA. This CDR3 region has 13 residues. The V end was cut by 0 bases, the J end by 7 bases, with 10 bases between. The CDR3 loop reads CASSLTYLDEQYF. DNA of the CDR3: TGTGCCAGCAGCTTAACGTATTTGGATGAGCAGTACTTC.

For this clonotype: A much larger clone differs from this one at a single base, so this may be a read error. The chain combines TRBV29-1 with TRBJ2-5, with D possibly TRBD2 on 6 matching bases. The closer fit of TRBJ2-1 to the DNA end suggests the J call may be wrong. Germline CDR1 reads SQVTM; CDR2 reads ANQGSEA. CDR3 length equals 12 residues. The CDR3: CSVRLVGFEQFF. CDR3 nucleotide sequence: TGCAGCGTTAGACTAGTGGGATTTGAGCAGTTCTTC.

The V call is TRBV6-5, the J call TRBJ2-7, with D possibly TRBD2 on 6 matching bases. Trimming left V 5 bases short and J 0 bases short, with 11 bases between. CDR1 and CDR2 (germline): MNHEY, SVGAGI. The CDR3 sequence is 14 residues long. The CDR3 here is CASSRDFYSYEQYF. CDR3 coding DNA: TGTGCCAGCAGTCGGGACTTTTACTCCTACGAGCAGTACTTC.

V usage is TRBV28 and J usage is TRBJ2-7, with 9 nucleotides matching TRBD2. Germline loops: CDR1 MDHEN, CDR2 SYDVKM. CDR3 size: 15 residues. Unmatched junction bases numbered 9, after V lost 7 bases and J lost 2 bases. The CDR3 DNA reads as TGTGCCAGCATACCGACTAGCGGCAAAACCTACGAGCAGTACTTC. Translated: CASIPTSGKTYEQYF. Full variable domain (remainder filled in from reference TRBV28 and TRBJ2-7): DVKVTQSSRYLVKRTGEKVFLECVQDMDHENMFWYRQDPGLGLRLIYFSYDVKMKEKGDIPEGYSVSREKKERFSLILESASTNQTSMYLCASIPTSGKTYEQYFGPGTRLTVT.